Following are 10 T cell receptor beta chains from one sample sequenced in a study of blood T cell repertoires in COVID-19. Generated by immunoSEQ multiplex PCR, the TCRdb table keeps only in-frame clones and is missing some. The data contain around 270,000 clones, about 85% of them seen just once; the ten biggest clones take up 0.87%. The sample consisted of peripheral blood. The receptors originated from a human donor with COVID-19, enrolled during active disease. The donor label of this sample is uncertain.

In its sample, this clone was seen once. The J gene is TRBJ2-5, the V gene TRBV3-1 (or the pseudogene TRBV3-2); the D gene is possibly TRBD2 (5 bases). Germline CDR1 is LGHDT and CDR2 is YNNKEL (reference sequence). Trimming took off 1 base at V and 4 bases at J, with 13 bases between the two ends. The CDR3 length is 15 residues. The CDR3 nucleotides are TGTGCCAGCAGCCAAGTGTACGGGGATGGAGAGACCCAGTACTTC. It is translated as CASSQVYGDGETQYF.

V and J are TRBV6-2 or TRBV6-3 and TRBJ2-1; D possibly corresponds to TRBD2 (5 bases). CDR3 length: 13 amino acids. Germline CDR1 reads MNHEY; CDR2 reads SVGEGT. The V gene lost 4 bases and the J gene lost 7 bases, with 11 bases spanning the gap. Here the CDR3 reads CASSSNRGNEQFF. Written as DNA, the CDR3 is TGTGCCAGCAGTTCCAACCGGGGTAATGAGCAGTTCTTC.

This chain joins TRBV6-5 and TRBJ2-7; D is ambiguous. This CDR3 has 11 amino acids. With 3 bases removed from V and 7 bases from J, the gap between germline ends came to 7 bases. Germline V CDR1 and CDR2: MNHEY, SVGAGI. CDR3 sequence: CASSYMQEQYF. CDR3 in DNA: TGTGCCAGCAGTTATATGCAGGAGCAGTACTTC.

The chain is built from TRBV11-2 and TRBJ1-1, with D perhaps TRBD1 (6 bases). CDR1 is SGHAT and CDR2 is FQNNGV in the germline V gene. This CDR3 contains 14 residues. The V end was cut by 3 bases, the J end by 5 bases, with 13 bases between. CDR3 coding DNA: TGTGCCAGCAGCTTGGACAGATTTAAGACTGAAGCTTTCTTT. It encodes CASSLDRFKTEAFF.

The chain combines TRBV5-4 with TRBJ2-5; the D gene is possibly TRBD1 (5 bases). Germline CDR1 SGHNT, CDR2 YYREEE (reference sequence). CDR3 length: 15 residues. The ends were cut back, 4 bases at V and 2 bases at J, with 15 bases in the middle. CDR3 DNA sequence: TGTGCCAGCAGCCTCTCGGCCGGACATCAAGAGACCCAGTACTTC. This gives the protein CASSLSAGHQETQYF.

CDR3 sequence (DNA): TGTGCCAGCGGAGATGGGGCAGGAGCTGAAGCTTTCTTT. Its protein is CASGDGAGAEAFF. The J gene is TRBJ1-1, the V gene TRBV28; D is possibly TRBD1 (5 bases). V was cut by 8 bases and J by 6 bases, with 16 bases left in between. Per the germline V gene, CDR1 is MDHEN and CDR2 is SYDVKM. The CDR3 is 13 amino acids. Full variable domain (remainder filled in from reference TRBV28 and TRBJ1-1): DVKVTQSSRYLVKRTGEKVFLECVQDMDHENMFWYRQDPGLGLRLIYFSYDVKMKEKGDIPEGYSVSREKKERFSLILESASTNQTSMYLCASGDGAGAEAFFGQGTRLTVV.

This sequence joins TRBV7-9 and TRBJ1-5, with a possible D match to TRBD1 (6 bases). In germline, CDR1 is SEHNR, CDR2 FQNEAQ (reference sequence). V lost 5 bases and J lost 1, with 12 bases in between. This CDR3 comprises 15 residues. Here the CDR3 DNA reads TGTGCCAGCAGCCAGGGGAGTCGGAGCAATCAGCCCCAGCATTTT. It translates to CASSQGSRSNQPQHF.

The J gene is TRBJ2-3, the V gene TRBV10-3, with D possibly being TRBD2 (6 bases). CDR3 length: 15 residues. Deletions cut 2 bases from V and 5 bases from J, with 14 bases between. Germline V lookup: CDR1 ENHRY, CDR2 SYGVKD. The DNA of the CDR3 is TGTGCCATCAGTGAGGAGGGTGGGAGGAGAGATACGCAGTATTTT. Translating it yields CAISEEGGRRDTQYF.

The genes are TRBV2 and TRBJ1-1; 8 bases are shared with TRBD1. CDR1 and CDR2 from the germline V gene are SNHLY and FYNNEI. This CDR3 is 11 amino acids long. The J segment lost 11 bases and the V segment lost 6 bases, leaving 5 bases of the junction unmatched. The CDR3 region is CASSVRDRAFF. CDR3 coding DNA: TGTGCCAGCAGCGTCCGGGACAGGGCTTTCTTT.

The V gene is TRBV7-9, the J gene TRBJ1-1; unclear D gene. Germline values: CDR1 SEHNR, CDR2 FQNEAQ (reference sequence). V lost 0 bases and J lost 10, with 12 bases in between. The CDR3 contains 13 residues. Here the CDR3 reads CASSLAGSGVAFF. CDR3 DNA: TGTGCCAGCAGCTTAGCGGGTTCCGGGGTAGCTTTCTTT.